The sequence of this T cell receptor (beta chain) was determined in a study of technical replicates of blood from a handful of donors. The CDR3 runs 13 residues. Trimming removed 1 base from V and 7 bases from J, with 11 bases in between. CDR1 and CDR2 from the germline V gene are SGHDT and YYEEEE. Sequencing was performed with immunoSEQ multiplex PCR; in TCRdb, only in-frame clones are kept and a portion is missing. The sample lists about 100,000 clones, approximately 96% seen once, with roughly 0.22% in the top ten. Material for sequencing was T cells isolated from PBMCs. The chain is built from TRBV5-6 and TRBJ1-2; D not certain. The TCR comes from a human donor in good health. The DNA of the CDR3 is TGTGCCAGCAGCTTGTGGGCGGGGTCTGGCTACACCTTC. Its translation: CASSLWAGSGYTF.